This entry describes one T cell receptor (beta chain). Per the germline V gene, CDR1 is SGDLS and CDR2 is YYNGEE. Trimming left V 2 bases short and J 3 bases short, with 8 bases between. CDR3 length equals 13 residues. The sample belongs to a study of blood T cell repertoires in COVID-19. Here immunoSEQ multiplex PCR was the method, and the copy in TCRdb shows in-frame clones only, minus some. The table has approximately 140,000 clones, under 90% seen once. The genes are TRBV9 and TRBJ1-1; D unclear. Sequenced input: peripheral blood. The source is a human donor in a cohort sampled during active COVID-19. CDR3 nucleotides: TGTGCCAGCAGCGTTGGCGGGCACACTGAAGCTTTCTTT. Translated, it gives CASSVGGHTEAFF.